The rows below give T cell receptor beta chains drawn from one sample of a study of blood T cell repertoires in COVID-19. Clones were read by immunoSEQ multiplex PCR, and TCRdb kept only the in-frame ones, dropping some. The sample carries about 39,000 clones, approximately 90% recorded once. The sequencing sample was made of peripheral blood. These receptors came from a middle-aged man with active COVID-19. The CDR3 runs from the conserved cysteine through the conserved F or W. The order of the fields is V gene, D gene, J gene, CDR3 length, clone size, CDR3 protein, CDR3 DNA. The D gene is left open where the match is weak. Size values are once, few and many counts, or a class for expanded clones, and some rows have none.

TRBV7-3	TRBD2	TRBJ2-3	17	-	CASSLTFASGSTDTQYF	TGTGCCAGCAGCTTAACGTTCGCTAGCGGTAGCACAGATACGCAGTATTTT
TRBV18	TRBD2	TRBJ2-5	16	-	CASSPPLGRAGETQYF	TGTGCCAGCTCACCACCCCTCGGGAGGGCTGGGGAGACCCAGTACTTC
TRBV9	TRBD2	TRBJ2-3	14	-	CASSIAGGTDTQYF	TGTGCCAGCAGTATAGCGGGAGGGACAGATACGCAGTATTTT
TRBV7-9	TRBD1	TRBJ1-2	16	-	CASSLGAGTGEYGYTF	TGTGCCAGCAGCTTAGGGGCCGGGACAGGGGAGTATGGCTACACCTTC
TRBV6-2/TRBV6-3	-	TRBJ1-2	12	few	CASSYSHRGYTF	TGTGCCAGCAGTTACTCCCATCGGGGCTACACCTTC
TRBV6-5	-	TRBJ1-1	13	-	CASSYMRGWGAFF	TGTGCCAGCAGTTACATGCGGGGCTGGGGAGCTTTCTTT
TRBV6-5	-	TRBJ1-6	12	once	CASRDTNSPLHF	TGTGCCAGCAGGGACACCAATTCACCCCTCCACTTT
TRBV19	TRBD1	TRBJ2-3	14	-	CASRRQGAADTQYF	TGTGCCAGTAGGAGACAGGGGGCAGCAGATACGCAGTATTTT
TRBV10-3	-	TRBJ2-5	17	-	CAISESSSGYGLVTQYF	TGTGCCATCAGTGAGTCAAGTTCCGGCTACGGTCTAGTGACCCAGTACTTC
TRBV5-4	TRBD1	TRBJ1-1	17	few	CASSFPPGQGVNTEAFF	TGTGCCAGCAGCTTCCCGCCGGGACAGGGGGTGAACACTGAAGCTTTCTTT